This T cell receptor beta chain appears in the sequencing data of a study of T-cell memory formation after mild COVID-19. At least ten counts were recorded for this clonotype. Its target is unknown. General study findings and limits: Contracting CD4+ clones sat mainly in CM and EM; CD8+ in EMRA. Day 37-peaking second-wave clones had unconfirmed SARS-CoV-2 specificity.

After 5'RACE with constant-segment primers, TCR alpha and TCR beta cDNA libraries carrying sample barcodes and UMIs were obtained. TCRdb reanalysed the 5' RACE reads using MiXCR and keeps one entry per CDR3 protein. The sample yields under 200,000 distinct CDR3 sequences, 25% to 40% seen once. This receptor was obtained from an adult woman who had mild COVID-19 (a few samples of this study predate the infection). Cell type and time point are not known. What was sequenced was PBMCs or a T cell subset sorted from them (not recorded which).

The CDR3 coding sequence is TGTGCCATCAGTGAGTCCGGGACAGCCCATGCCTACACTGAAGCTTTCTTT. Translated, it gives CAISESGTAHAYTEAFF. This chain joins TRBV10-3 and TRBJ1-1; TRBD1 agrees at 7 bases. The length of the CDR3 is 17 residues. Unmatched junction bases numbered 10, after V lost 0 bases and J lost 3 bases. Germline loops: CDR1 ENHRY, CDR2 SYGVKD.